These T cell receptor beta chains were read from a single sample in a study of blood T cell repertoires in COVID-19. Assay: immunoSEQ multiplex PCR; the TCRdb copy retains only in-frame clones and omits some. The sample shows some 160,000 clones, roughly four fifths of them seen only once. Sequenced sample: peripheral blood. These receptors were taken from an elderly woman with COVID-19, enrolled during active disease. CDR3s include the opening cysteine and the closing phenylalanine or tryptophan. A D gene is named only where the DNA matches it firmly. Rows may omit the clone size; those that give it use once, few, many or a size class.

D gene	clone size	V gene	J gene	CDR3 protein	CDR3 DNA
TRBD1	.	TRBV4-2	TRBJ2-7	CASSQGGQALGYEQYF	TGTGCCAGCAGCCAAGGAGGACAGGCGCTGGGATACGAGCAGTACTTC
.	.	TRBV18	TRBJ2-3	CASSLGAGLDTQYF	TGTGCCAGCTCACTGGGCGCAGGGTTAGATACGCAGTATTTT
.	.	TRBV5-4	TRBJ1-2	CASSLDWRGAGGYTF	TGTGCCAGCAGCTTGGATTGGCGGGGGGCTGGTGGCTACACCTTC
.	.	TRBV21-1	TRBJ2-1	CASTLANRDRGFYNEQFF	TGTGCCAGCACCTTAGCTAACCGGGACAGGGGCTTCTACAATGAGCAGTTCTTC
.	.	TRBV12-3/TRBV12-4	TRBJ2-5	CASSFAGVETQYF	TGTGCCAGCAGTTTTGCAGGGGTGGAGACCCAGTACTTC
TRBD2	once	TRBV28	TRBJ2-2	CASSTSGLAEYTGELFF	TGTGCCAGCTCTACCTCGGGACTAGCGGAATACACCGGGGAGCTGTTTTTT
TRBD2	.	TRBV28	TRBJ2-5	CASSPSGTVQETQYF	TGTGCCAGCAGTCCGAGCGGGACCGTCCAAGAGACCCAGTACTTC
.	.	TRBV28	TRBJ1-5	CGAGGYSNQPQHF	TGTGGGGCGGGGGGATATAGCAATCAGCCCCAGCATTTT
.	.	TRBV18	TRBJ1-1	CASSPNEAPNTEAFF	TGTGCCAGCTCACCAAACGAGGCCCCAAACACTGAAGCTTTCTTT
TRBD1	.	TRBV2	TRBJ2-5	CAIRTGDQETQYF	TGTGCCATCAGAACAGGGGACCAAGAGACCCAGTACTTC
TRBD1	once	TRBV29-1	TRBJ1-2	CSVEDQGGGGYTF	TGCAGCGTTGAAGATCAGGGGGGTGGTGGCTACACCTTC
.	few	TRBV18	TRBJ1-6	CASSPTGSGDSPLHF	TGTGCCAGCTCACCCACAGGGAGCGGGGATTCACCCCTCCACTTT
TRBD2	few	TRBV5-1	TRBJ2-7	CASSLTSGRATYEQYF	TGCGCCAGCAGCTTGACTAGCGGGAGGGCCACCTACGAGCAGTACTTC
.	once	TRBV5-1	TRBJ2-7	CASSSQLRAAWYF	TGCGCCAGCAGCAGTCAGCTGCGGGCCGCCTGGTACTTC
.	.	TRBV18	TRBJ2-1	CASSPTSGDEQFF	TGTGCCAGCTCACCTACTAGTGGGGATGAGCAGTTCTTC
TRBD2	.	TRBV11-2	TRBJ2-1	CASGGSSYNEQFF	TGTGCCAGCGGCGGGAGCTCCTACAATGAGCAGTTCTTC
TRBD2	.	TRBV18	TRBJ2-5	CASSPQGLAETQYF	TGTGCCAGCTCACCACAGGGACTAGCAGAGACCCAGTACTTC
TRBD1	.	TRBV7-2	TRBJ1-6	CASSLRGTGSSYNSPLHF	TGTGCCAGCAGCTTGCGTGGGACAGGGAGTTCCTATAATTCACCCCTCCACTTT
TRBD2	.	TRBV6-5	TRBJ2-1	CASSDGLAGKQFF	TGTGCCAGCAGCGATGGACTAGCGGGGAAGCAGTTCTTC
.	.	TRBV7-9	TRBJ1-4	CASSLLATNEKLFF	TGTGCCAGCAGTCTCCTCGCAACTAATGAAAAACTGTTTTTT
TRBD2	.	TRBV7-8	TRBJ2-7	CASSWTSVLSYEQYF	TGTGCCAGCAGCTGGACTAGCGTACTCTCCTACGAGCAGTACTTC
TRBD2	.	TRBV28	TRBJ2-3	CASSTLREEINTQYF	TGTGCCAGCAGTACCCTTCGGGAGGAAATTAATACGCAGTATTTT
.	.	TRBV3-1/TRBV3-2	TRBJ1-2	CASSQTMNYGYTF	TGTGCCAGCAGCCAAACAATGAACTATGGCTACACCTTC
.	.	TRBV29-1	TRBJ2-7	CSVERGVGEQYF	TGCAGCGTTGAACGGGGAGTCGGCGAGCAGTACTTC
TRBD1	.	TRBV2	TRBJ1-5	CASRGQGGEPQHF	TGTGCCAGCAGAGGACAGGGGGGGGAGCCCCAGCATTTT
.	.	TRBV27	TRBJ2-1	CASVSVAPYNEQFF	TGTGCCAGCGTTTCGGTAGCGCCCTACAATGAGCAGTTCTTC
.	few	TRBV4-1	TRBJ2-7	CASSTRAGGYEQYF	TGCGCCAGCAGCACACGGGCAGGAGGCTACGAGCAGTACTTC
.	.	TRBV28	TRBJ2-5	CASSLLGAGQETQYF	TGTGCCAGCAGTTTATTGGGGGCAGGACAAGAGACCCAGTACTTC
TRBD1	.	TRBV19	TRBJ2-3	CASSDRGSGTDTQYF	TGTGCCAGTAGTGACAGGGGCTCAGGCACAGATACGCAGTATTTT
.	.	TRBV4-3	TRBJ1-6	CASSQELGSNSPLHF	TGCGCCAGCAGCCAAGAATTGGGGAGTAATTCACCCCTCCACTTT
.	.	TRBV5-4	TRBJ2-2	CASTAGTNTGELFF	TGTGCCAGTACGGCGGGTACGAACACCGGGGAGCTGTTTTTT
TRBD1	.	TRBV10-3	TRBJ1-4	CAISTTGGANEKLFF	TGTGCCATCAGTACGACAGGGGGCGCAAATGAAAAACTGTTTTTT
TRBD2	once	TRBV7-8	TRBJ2-2	CASSSTSGNTGELFF	TGTGCCAGCAGCTCGACTAGCGGGAACACCGGGGAGCTGTTTTTT
.	.	TRBV28	TRBJ1-2	CASSLEGYGYTF	TGTGCCAGCAGTTTAGAGGGTTATGGCTACACCTTC
.	once	TRBV7-2	TRBJ1-2	CASSLVTGVNYGYTF	TGTGCCAGCAGCTTAGTGACAGGCGTTAACTATGGCTACACCTTC
.	.	TRBV10-3	TRBJ2-1	CAISDLSANEQFF	TGTGCCATCAGTGATCTTAGCGCCAATGAGCAGTTCTTC
TRBD2	.	TRBV5-4	TRBJ2-2	CASSPGTSGGARTGELFF	TGTGCCAGCAGCCCGGGGACTAGCGGGGGGGCTCGGACCGGGGAGCTGTTTTTT
.	.	TRBV5-6	TRBJ1-6	CASSLVREWGSPLHF	TGTGCCAGCAGCTTGGTGAGGGAATGGGGTTCACCCCTCCACTTT
.	.	TRBV4-1	TRBJ2-3	CASSYQGFGTDTQYF	TGCGCCAGCAGCTATCAGGGTTTCGGCACAGATACGCAGTATTTT
.	few	TRBV11-2	TRBJ2-1	CASSRGYEQFF	TGTGCCAGCTCGCGGGGATATGAGCAGTTCTTC
.	.	TRBV5-1	TRBJ1-5	CASSLDSGAQPQHF	TGCGCCAGCAGCTTGGATTCAGGCGCTCAGCCCCAGCATTTT
TRBD2	.	TRBV4-1	TRBJ2-7	CASSKTGTRAYEQYF	TGCGCCAGCAGCAAAACCGGGACTAGGGCCTACGAGCAGTACTTC
TRBD1	.	TRBV7-3	TRBJ2-2	CASSGTGNTGELFF	TGTGCCAGCAGCGGGACAGGGAACACCGGGGAGCTGTTTTTT
.	.	TRBV9	TRBJ2-1	CASSVTGYNEQFF	TGTGCCAGCAGCGTTACAGGTTACAATGAGCAGTTCTTC
.	few	TRBV5-1	TRBJ2-5	CASSPQERPQETQYF	TGCGCCAGCAGCCCACAGGAGCGACCCCAAGAGACCCAGTACTTC
TRBD2	.	TRBV7-9	TRBJ2-2	CASSFPTSGGHTGELFF	TGTGCCAGCAGCTTTCCGACTAGCGGGGGTCACACCGGGGAGCTGTTTTTT
TRBD1	once	TRBV28	TRBJ2-7	CASTRDRSPYEQYF	TGTGCCAGCACTAGGGACAGGTCTCCCTACGAGCAGTACTTC
.	.	TRBV5-1	TRBJ1-1	CASSLALGVTEAFF	TGCGCCAGCAGCTTGGCCTTGGGAGTGACTGAAGCTTTCTTT
.	.	TRBV27	TRBJ2-1	CASREGGGRPLYNEQFF	TGTGCCAGCAGAGAAGGGGGAGGGCGTCCGCTCTACAATGAGCAGTTCTTC
.	.	TRBV9	TRBJ2-2	CASSPRNRANTGELFF	TGTGCCAGCAGCCCCCGTAACAGAGCGAACACCGGGGAGCTGTTTTTT